This TCR beta chain was identified in a study of OX40 agonist ivuxolimab in advanced cancers. Study information: Patients were dosed with the agonistic anti-OX40 (CD134) antibody ivuxolimab. Two cutaneous melanoma patients and one hepatocellular carcinoma patient, three in all, had partial responses. Broader study findings: Clonal expansion in partial responders at 0.1-3.0 mg/kg ranked among the lowest. Antigen specificity of clonally expanded peripheral T cells was not established.

On this clone itself: Its specificity is unknown.

Sequenced by immunoSEQ multiplex PCR; TCRdb stores in-frame clones only, minus some. The table lists more than 50,000 clones, roughly nine tenths of them singletons. This TCR came from an adult with an advanced solid tumor such as melanoma, head and neck, liver or kidney cancer. Sequenced here: CD4+ or CD8+ T cells sorted from blood, sampled in a trial of the OX40 agonist ivuxolimab.

This chain's CDR3 is CASSHVELYQETQYF. The CDR3 coding sequence is TGTGCCAGCTCACACGTGGAACTGTACCAAGAGACCCAGTACTTC. The chain employs TRBV18 and TRBJ2-5; D not certain. The CDR3 has 15 residues. V was cut by 4 bases and J by 0 bases, with 12 bases left in between. The V gene's germline CDR1 is KGHSH and CDR2 LQKENI.